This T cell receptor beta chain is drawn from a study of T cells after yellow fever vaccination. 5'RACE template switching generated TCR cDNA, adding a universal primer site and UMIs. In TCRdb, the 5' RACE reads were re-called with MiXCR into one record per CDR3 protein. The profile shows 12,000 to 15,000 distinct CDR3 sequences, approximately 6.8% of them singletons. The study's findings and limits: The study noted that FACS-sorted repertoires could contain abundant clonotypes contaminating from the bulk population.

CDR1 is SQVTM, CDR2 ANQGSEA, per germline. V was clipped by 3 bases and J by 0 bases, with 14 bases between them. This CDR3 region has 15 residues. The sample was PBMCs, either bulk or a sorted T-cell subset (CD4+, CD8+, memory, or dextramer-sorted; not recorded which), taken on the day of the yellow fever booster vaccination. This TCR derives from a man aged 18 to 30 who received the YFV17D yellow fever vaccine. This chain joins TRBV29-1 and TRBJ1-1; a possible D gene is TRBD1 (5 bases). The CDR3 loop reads CSVDLPGKMNTEAFF. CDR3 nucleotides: TGCAGCGTTGATTTGCCAGGGAAGATGAACACTGAAGCTTTCTTT.